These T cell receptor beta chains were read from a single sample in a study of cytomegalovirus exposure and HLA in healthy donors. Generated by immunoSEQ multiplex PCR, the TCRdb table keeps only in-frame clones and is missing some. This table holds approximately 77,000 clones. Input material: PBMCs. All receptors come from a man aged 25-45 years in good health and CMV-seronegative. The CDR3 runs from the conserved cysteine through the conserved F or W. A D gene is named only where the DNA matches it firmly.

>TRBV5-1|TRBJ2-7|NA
TGCGCCAGCAGCTTGGGGTACAGCGGTTACGAGCAGTACTTC
CASSLGYSGYEQYF
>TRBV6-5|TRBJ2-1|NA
TGTGCCAGCAGTTCTACTTACAATGAGCAGTTCTTC
CASSSTYNEQFF
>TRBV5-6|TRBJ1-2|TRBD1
TGTGCCAGCAGCTTGGGGGGACAGGGTAACTACTATGGCTACACCTTC
CASSLGGQGNYYGYTF
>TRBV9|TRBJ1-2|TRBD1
TGTGCCAGCAGCAGGACAGGGGGCGCATATGGCTACACCTTC
CASSRTGGAYGYTF
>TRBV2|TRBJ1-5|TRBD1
TGTGCCAGCAGTAAGGACAGGGTTGGCAATCAGCCCCAGCATTTT
CASSKDRVGNQPQHF
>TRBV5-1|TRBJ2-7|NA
TGCGCCAGCAGCTTGTTGGCAGGGCTCTCCTACGAGCAGTACTTC
CASSLLAGLSYEQYF
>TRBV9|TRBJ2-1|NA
TGTGCCAGCAGCGTAGGGGCGGGGACCTACAATGAGCAGTTCTTC
CASSVGAGTYNEQFF
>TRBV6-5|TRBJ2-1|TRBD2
TGTGCCAGCAGTTACTCGATGGTAGCGGGAGGGTTGGAGTTCTTC
CASSYSMVAGGLEFF
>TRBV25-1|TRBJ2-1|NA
TGTGCCAGCAGTAGGGGAGGTGAGCAGTTCTTC
CASSRGGEQFF
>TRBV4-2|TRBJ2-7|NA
TGTGCCAGCAGCCAACTCCACGAGCAGTACTTC
CASSQLHEQYF
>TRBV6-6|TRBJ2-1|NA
TGTGCCAGCAGTGGAGGGGGACGCGGGAGTTACAATGAGCAGTTCTTC
CASSGGGRGSYNEQFF